The 15 T cell receptor beta chains given below trace back to one sample, sequenced in a study of CD8+ T cells in alopecia areata. Peripheral blood, together with lesional scalp punch biopsies, was collected from alopecia areata patients. Sequencing templates came from extracted RNA that was reverse transcribed into cDNA. TCRdb keeps only in-frame clones here, not all; method: immunoSEQ multiplex PCR. The sample lists about 15,000 clones, more than 50% occurring once. Source material: skin. The receptors were sampled from a human donor with alopecia areata.

The V and J genes are TRBV27 and TRBJ2-3, with a tentative D call TRBD1 (5 bases). Trimming stripped 7 bases from V and 5 bases from J, with 25 bases between. Per the germline V gene, CDR1 is MNHEY and CDR2 is SMNVEV (reference sequence). This CDR3 region has 17 residues. The CDR3, as DNA: TGTGCCAGCAAAAACAGGACCTCATGGTTAAAGGAAGATACGCAGTATTTT. It codes for CASKNRTSWLKEDTQYF.

The gene calls are TRBV5-4 and TRBJ2-7; D gene unclear. V gave up 0 bases and J gave up 0 bases, with 4 bases separating them. The CDR3 consists of 13 residues. Germline V CDR1 and CDR2: SGHNT, YYREEE (reference sequence). CDR3 in amino acids: CASSLDPSYEQYF. The CDR3 nucleotides are TGTGCCAGCAGCTTGGATCCCTCCTACGAGCAGTACTTC.

J is TRBJ2-7 and V is TRBV18, with D unclear. From germline, CDR1 is KGHSH and CDR2 LQKENI. The CDR3 totals 13 residues. V gave up 6 bases and J gave up 0 bases, with 9 bases separating them. CDR3 nucleotide sequence: TGTGCCAGCTCGTATCAAAGCTCCTACGAGCAGTACTTC. Its translation is CASSYQSSYEQYF. Using reference TRBV18 and TRBJ2-7 for the parts outside the CDR3, the full variable domain is NAGVMQNPRHLVRRRGQEARLRCSPMKGHSHVYWYRQLPEEGLKFMVYLQKENIIDESGMPKERFSAEFPKEGPSILRIQQVVRGDSAAYFCASSYQSSYEQYFGPGTRLTVT.

This clone rates as large. V gene TRBV7-9 combines with J gene TRBJ2-2; possible D gene TRBD2, 6 bases. This CDR3 spans 16 amino acids. Germline CDR1 SEHNR, CDR2 FQNEAQ (reference sequence). V was cut by 2 bases and J by 6 bases, with 16 bases left in between. Here the CDR3 DNA reads TGTGCCAGCAGCTTACTTCTGATAGCGGATCCCGGGGAGCTGTTTTTT. Protein product: CASSLLLIADPGELFF.

The chain recombines TRBV11-2 with TRBJ1-1; 8 bases are shared with TRBD1. Germline V lookup: CDR1 SGHAT, CDR2 FQNNGV. After removal of 3 bases from V and 1 base from J, the junction contained 1 base not matched to a gene. This CDR3 contains 14 residues. CDR3 in DNA: TGTGCCAGCAGCTTCGGACAGGGGAACACTGAAGCTTTCTTT. Protein: CASSFGQGNTEAFF.

Points on this clone: This may arise from a read error, as a much more abundant clone is one base away. A read error is likely, as this CDR3 ends without the conserved phenylalanine or tryptophan. This chain links TRBV7-9 with TRBJ2-3, with D uncertain. Germline-derived CDR1 and CDR2 are SEHNR and FQNEAQ (reference sequence). The CDR3 runs to 13 residues. V was cut by 1 base and J by 2 bases, with 4 bases left in between. The CDR3 nucleotides are TGTGCCAGCAGCTTAGAATACACAGATACGCAGTATTCT. This codes for CASSLEYTDTQYS.

The chain links TRBV6-5 to TRBJ1-4; D not certain. Trimming left V 5 bases short and J 4 bases short, with 11 bases between. The CDR3 spans 14 residues. Per the germline V gene, CDR1 is MNHEY and CDR2 is SVGAGI. Here the CDR3 reads CASSTWINNEKLFF. The CDR3 bases are TGTGCCAGCAGTACCTGGATTAATAATGAAAAACTGTTTTTT.

Only one count was recorded for this clone. This sequence joins TRBV6-1 and TRBJ2-7, with 7 positions matching TRBD1. The V gene end was trimmed by 4 bases and the J gene end by 1 base; junction bases not matched to a gene: 16. Germline lookup yields CDR1 MNHNS and CDR2 SASEGT. The length of the CDR3 is 18 residues. The CDR3 DNA follows: TGTGCCAGCAGTGGTAGGACAGGCTCAGCCAAGATTTCCTACGAGCAGTACTTC. Translating it yields CASSGRTGSAKISYEQYF.

There are a few counts of this clone. This chain links TRBV9 with TRBJ2-2; D is uncertain. With 4 bases removed from V and 1 base from J, the gap between germline ends came to 11 bases. CDR1 and CDR2 from the germline V gene are SGDLS and YYNGEE. The CDR3 consists of 15 residues. CDR3 amino acids: CASSPDGRNTGELFF. In DNA, the CDR3 is TGTGCCAGCAGCCCGGACGGACGGAACACCGGGGAGCTGTTTTTT.

The V gene is TRBV2, the J gene TRBJ1-3, with 9 bases that match TRBD1. V lost 8 bases, J lost 2 bases, and 4 bases stayed unmatched. CDR1 is SNHLY, CDR2 FYNNEI, per germline. CDR3 size: 14 residues. For the CDR3, the DNA is TGTGCCAGCGGGGGACAGGGAACTGGAAACACCATATATTTT. Translation gives CASGGQGTGNTIYF. The entire variable domain, with the rest obtained from reference TRBV2 and TRBJ1-3, is as follows: EPEVTQTPSHQVTQMGQEVILRCVPISNHLYFYWYRQILGQKVEFLVSFYNNEISEKSEIFDDQFSVERPDGSNFTLKIRSTKLEDSAMYFCASGGQGTGNTIYFGEGSWLTVV.

J is TRBJ2-7 and V is TRBV28; D remains ambiguous. Germline lookup yields CDR1 MDHEN and CDR2 SYDVKM. V dropped 2 bases and J dropped 5 bases, with 7 bases sitting between them. This CDR3 region has 12 residues. The CDR3 DNA reads TGTGCCAGCAGTTTAATTTACAACGAGCAGTACTTC. It yields the protein CASSLIYNEQYF.

About this clone: A single base is all that separates this from a far larger clone, so a read error is likely. CDR3 protein: CACTGTGVHERYF. DNA for the CDR3: TGTGCCTGCACCGGGACAGGGGTCCACGAGCGGTACTTC. The genes are TRBV30 and TRBJ2-7; TRBD1 matches at 10 bases. CDR1 is GTSNPN and CDR2 is SVGIG in the germline V gene (reference sequence). This CDR3 spans 13 amino acids.

The gene calls are TRBV5-4 and TRBJ2-5, with D perhaps given as TRBD1 or TRBD2 (5 bases each). This CDR3 is built from 14 residues. Germline V gene lookup returns CDR1 SGHNT and CDR2 YYREEE (reference sequence). The V gene lost 1 base and the J gene lost 2 bases, with 9 bases spanning the gap. The CDR3 nucleotides read TGTGCCAGCAGCTTGTCCGGGGCACAAGAGACCCAGTACTTC. Translating it yields CASSLSGAQETQYF.

The V gene is TRBV27, the J gene TRBJ2-1; D is possibly TRBD1 or TRBD2 (5 bases each). Germline V gene lookup returns CDR1 MNHEY and CDR2 SMNVEV (reference sequence). The CDR3 covers 13 residues. V lost 5 bases and J 6 bases, leaving 11 bases between the germline ends. The CDR3 here is CASSHGAPNEQFF. In DNA, the CDR3 is TGTGCCAGCAGTCACGGGGCTCCCAATGAGCAGTTCTTC.

The V and J genes are TRBV27 and TRBJ2-3; no clear D gene. The V gene lost 5 bases and the J gene lost 8 bases, with 14 bases spanning the gap. From germline, CDR1 is MNHEY and CDR2 SMNVEV (reference sequence). The CDR3 is 13 residues long. CDR3 protein: CASSPHLSTTQYF. The CDR3 bases are TGTGCCAGCAGTCCCCACTTGAGTACTACGCAGTATTTT.